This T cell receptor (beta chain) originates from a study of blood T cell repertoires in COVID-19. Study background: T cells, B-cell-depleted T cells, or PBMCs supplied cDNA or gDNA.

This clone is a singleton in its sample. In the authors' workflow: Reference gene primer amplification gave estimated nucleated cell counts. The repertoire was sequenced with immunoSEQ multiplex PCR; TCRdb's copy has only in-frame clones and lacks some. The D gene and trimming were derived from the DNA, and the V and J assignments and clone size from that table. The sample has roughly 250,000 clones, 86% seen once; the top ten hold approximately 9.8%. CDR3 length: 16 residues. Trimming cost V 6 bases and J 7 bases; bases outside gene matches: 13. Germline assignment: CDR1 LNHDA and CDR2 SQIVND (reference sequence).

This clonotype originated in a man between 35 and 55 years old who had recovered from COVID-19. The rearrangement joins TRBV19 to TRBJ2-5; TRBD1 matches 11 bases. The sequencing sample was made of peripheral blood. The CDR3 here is CASSPLTGTGGRTQYF. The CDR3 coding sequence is TGTGCCAGTAGCCCATTGACCGGGACAGGGGGAAGGACCCAGTACTTC.